This T cell receptor beta chain was documented in a study of blood T cell repertoires in COVID-19. At the level of the study: From T cells, B-cell-depleted T cells, or PBMCs came the material, which was cDNA or gDNA.

TCRdb's copy holds only in-frame clones and misses some; the assay was immunoSEQ multiplex PCR. The sample lists roughly 200,000 clones, 70% to 90% occurring once. V lost 1 base, J lost 5 bases, and 5 bases stayed unmatched. Looked up from germline, CDR1 is SGHTA and CDR2 is FQGNSA. CDR3 length: 15 amino acids. This TCR was recovered from a man between 45 and 60 years old with COVID-19, enrolled during active disease. The source material was peripheral blood. V usage is TRBV7-2 and J usage is TRBJ2-5; 9 bases align to TRBD1. The CDR3: CASSLVDRGGETQYF. CDR3 nucleotides: TGTGCCAGCAGCTTAGTGGACAGGGGAGGGGAGACCCAGTACTTC.